This passage covers 26 T cell receptor beta chains from one sample sequenced in a study of shared clonotypes between healthy human individuals (dated by TCRdb to 2018 to 2020). Receptor libraries were prepared by the immunoSEQ multiplex PCR assay. TCRdb's version of the immuneACCESS table is confined to in-frame rearrangements and falls short of the full clone set. An unresolved V gene accounts for under half of the shortfall where checked; the remainder is of unknown origin. In this sample the table shows a few million clones, 92% of which occur a single time. Of the sample, approximately 0.39% is held by the ten largest clones. The specimen sequenced was naive CD4+ T cells from PBMCs. The sample's cell subset or site label, decoded: CD45RA+ positively selected. The receptors derive from a man younger than 30 in good health. Some clones in this sample may be carry-over from other donors' samples.

J is TRBJ2-2 and V is TRBV19; no firm D call. In germline, CDR1 is LNHDA, CDR2 SQIVND (reference sequence). Trimming took off 7 bases at V and 2 bases at J, with 11 bases between the two ends. The CDR3 totals 14 residues. This CDR3 reads CASMRPPNTGELFF. CDR3 nucleotide sequence: TGTGCCAGTATGAGACCCCCCAACACCGGGGAGCTGTTTTTT.

This clone was observed a single time. This chain joins TRBV11-1 and TRBJ2-1, with TRBD2 as a possible D gene (5 bases). This CDR3 has 11 amino acids. From germline, CDR1 is SGHAT and CDR2 FQDESV (reference sequence). The V and J ends lost 5 bases and 10 bases respectively, with 9 bases between them. This CDR3 is CASSTGWEQFF. DNA of the CDR3: TGTGCCAGCAGCACGGGATGGGAGCAGTTCTTC.

The chain has TRBV6-1 and TRBJ2-5; 9 nucleotides agree with TRBD2. CDR3 length: 15 residues. Trimming took 6 bases from V and 5 from J; bases not matched to a gene: 10. CDR1 MNHNS and CDR2 SASEGT come from the germline V gene. CDR3 in DNA: TGTGCCAGCAGGCAACTAGCGGGCCGAGAGGAGACCCAGTACTTC. Its translation is CASRQLAGREETQYF.

Only one count was recorded for this clone. V is TRBV19 and J is TRBJ1-4; D might be TRBD1 (5 bases). The CDR3 extends over 13 amino acids. Per germline, CDR1 LNHDA and CDR2 SQIVND (reference sequence). The germline V and J ends were trimmed by 6 bases and 7 bases, with 12 bases remaining between them. The CDR3 protein is CASRTVQGEKLFF. For the CDR3, the DNA is TGTGCCAGTAGGACCGTTCAGGGTGAAAAACTGTTTTTT.

The rearrangement links TRBV18 to TRBJ1-1; no clear D. Germline CDR1 KGHSH, CDR2 LQKENI. The CDR3 consists of 15 residues. The V end was cut by 2 bases, the J end by 0 bases, with 10 bases between. As DNA, the CDR3 is TGTGCCAGCTCACCATTGGGAACCATGAACACTGAAGCTTTCTTT. This translates into CASSPLGTMNTEAFF.

The chain joins TRBV27 to TRBJ2-5; the match to TRBD2 covers 12 bases. The germline V gene has CDR1 MNHEY and CDR2 SMNVEV (reference sequence). V lost 6 bases, J lost 4 bases, and 6 bases stayed unmatched. The CDR3 sequence is 15 residues long. CDR3 loop: CASSRLAGETETQYF. Written as DNA, the CDR3 is TGTGCCAGCAGCCGACTAGCGGGAGAAACAGAGACCCAGTACTTC.

The chain is built from TRBV6-5 and TRBJ2-7; maybe TRBD1 (6 bases). V was shortened by 4 bases and J by 3 bases, with 16 bases between the two germline ends. The CDR3 contains 15 residues. Germline CDR1 and CDR2: MNHEY and SVGAGI. The CDR3 DNA reads TGTGCCAGCAGTTCCATCGCCTCCAGGGGCTACGAGCAGTACTTC. Translating gives CASSSIASRGYEQYF.

The count of this clone is one. The chain is built from TRBV19 and TRBJ2-1; 15 bases fit TRBD2. Unmatched junction bases numbered 6, after V lost 5 bases and J lost 7 bases. The CDR3 loop spans 16 amino acids. Germline-derived CDR1 and CDR2 are LNHDA and SQIVND (reference sequence). This CDR3 is CASSPWTSGRENEQFF. The CDR3 nucleotides are TGTGCCAGTAGTCCTTGGACTAGCGGGAGGGAGAATGAGCAGTTCTTC.

The rearrangement links TRBV28 to TRBJ2-2, with 13 bases lining up with TRBD2. The CDR3 loop spans 13 amino acids. The V gene end was trimmed by 10 bases and the J gene end by 6 bases; junction bases not matched to a gene: 2. From germline, CDR1 is MDHEN and CDR2 SYDVKM. CDR3 nucleotide sequence: TGTGCCACCGGACTAGCGGGAGCCGGGGAGCTGTTTTTT. This gives the protein CATGLAGAGELFF.

The chain couples TRBV5-1 to TRBJ1-1; the D is unclear. CDR3 length: 14 amino acids. The V end lost 1 base, the J end lost 1 base, and 8 bases lay between the germline ends. The germline V gene encodes CDR1 SGHRS and CDR2 YFSETQ. CDR3 in amino acids: CASSLSAENTEAFF. The CDR3, as DNA: TGCGCCAGCAGCTTGTCCGCGGAGAACACTGAAGCTTTCTTT. The whole variable domain, filled in from reference TRBV5-1 and TRBJ1-1, reads KAGVTQTPRYLIKTRGQQVTLSCSPISGHRSVSWYQQTPGQGLQFLFEYFSETQRNKGNFPGRFSGRQFSNSRSEMNVSTLELGDSALYLCASSLSAENTEAFFGQGTRLTVV.

Details on this clone: Other nucleotide sequences in the sample specify the same CDR3. The chain employs TRBV5-1 and TRBJ2-3; 7 bases line up with TRBD2. Germline V CDR1 and CDR2: SGHRS, YFSETQ. Trimming removed 5 bases from V and 4 bases from J; junction bases left unmatched: 4. This CDR3 spans 13 amino acids. This CDR3 is CASSRGGSDTQYF. The CDR3 DNA reads TGCGCCAGCAGTCGGGGAGGGTCAGATACGCAGTATTTT.

The rearrangement joins TRBV10-2 to TRBJ1-4; possibly TRBD1 for D (5 bases). Between the trimmed V and J ends, which lost 2 bases and 0 bases, there was a span of 10 bases. The CDR3 totals 16 residues. Germline V CDR1 and CDR2: WSHSY, SAAADI. Here the CDR3 DNA reads TGCGCCAGCAGTGAGGGGAGGGGAACAACTAATGAAAAACTGTTTTTT. This encodes CASSEGRGTTNEKLFF.

The CDR3 DNA is TGTGCCAGCAGCTCAAGGGGGGGTTTTACCTACGAGCAGTACTTC. Protein product: CASSSRGGFTYEQYF. This rearrangement joins TRBV5-5 to TRBJ2-7; maybe TRBD2 (7 bases). The ends were cut back, 3 bases at V and 2 bases at J, with 15 bases in the middle. CDR3 size: 15 residues. Germline CDR1 SGHKS, CDR2 YYEKEE (reference sequence). Variable domain in full (rest from reference TRBV5-5 and TRBJ2-7): DAGVTQSPTHLIKTRGQQVTLRCSPISGHKSVSWYQQVLGQGPQFIFQYYEKEERGRGNFPDRFSARQFPNYSSELNVNALLLGDSALYLCASSSRGGFTYEQYFGPGTRLTVT.

The rearrangement uses TRBV2 and TRBJ2-1, with 7 bases lining up with TRBD2. V was clipped by 10 bases and J by 6 bases; unmatched bases: 12. CDR1 is SNHLY, CDR2 FYNNEI, per germline. The CDR3 length is 14 residues. The CDR3: CATTERLAGNEQFF. CDR3 DNA sequence: TGTGCCACCACCGAGAGACTAGCTGGCAATGAGCAGTTCTTC.

The V call is TRBV29-1, the J call TRBJ2-3; TRBD2 agrees at 10 bases. The CDR3 loop spans 19 amino acids. V lost 8 bases and J lost 8; bases outside the gene matches: 28. Germline CDR1 and CDR2: SQVTM and ANQGSEA. For the CDR3, the DNA is TGCAGCCCCCAATATACTGATTACGGTAGCGGGAGGACCTGTGCTACGCAGTATTTT. This codes for CSPQYTDYGSGRTCATQYF.

This chain uses TRBV6-4 with TRBJ2-1; the match to TRBD2 covers 10 bases. The CDR3 loop spans 16 amino acids. Germline-derived CDR1 and CDR2 are MRHNA and SNTAGT. Germline trimming cut 4 bases from V and 3 bases from J; bases unmatched to any gene: 6. The CDR3: CASSALAGVDYNEQFF. The CDR3 nucleotides are TGTGCCAGCAGTGCCCTAGCGGGAGTTGACTACAATGAGCAGTTCTTC.

This chain connects TRBV27 to TRBJ2-3; the match to TRBD1 covers 7 bases. The CDR3 has 12 amino acids. Germline loops: CDR1 MNHEY, CDR2 SMNVEV (reference sequence). J gave up 4 bases and V 10 bases, and 5 bases lay outside the gene matches. The CDR3 spells CATRGWADTQYF. CDR3 bases: TGTGCCACCAGGGGGTGGGCAGATACGCAGTATTTT.

The V call is TRBV28, the J call TRBJ1-2; 8 bases line up with TRBD1. The ends lost 5 bases at V and 6 bases at J; junction bases unmatched: 5. CDR1 is MDHEN and CDR2 is SYDVKM in the germline V gene. The CDR3 is 13 residues long. CDR3 DNA: TGTGCCAGCAGTCCACCGGACAGGGATGGCTACACCTTC. Amino acids: CASSPPDRDGYTF.

With regard to this clone: This sample includes further DNA sequences coding for the same CDR3. V is TRBV11-2 and J is TRBJ2-7; D not resolved. Trimming stripped 0 bases from V and 2 bases from J, with 5 bases between. This CDR3 contains 13 residues. Germline V gives CDR1 SGHAT, CDR2 FQNNGV. CDR3 residues: CASSLDSPYEQYF. The CDR3 DNA follows: TGTGCCAGCAGCTTAGACAGTCCCTACGAGCAGTACTTC.

This chain links TRBV5-6 with TRBJ1-6; D unclear. This CDR3 comprises 13 residues. V lost 1 base, J lost 7 bases, and 6 bases lay in between. CDR1 and CDR2 (germline): SGHDT, YYEEEE. The CDR3 nucleotides read TGTGCCAGCAGCTTGAACGGGAATTCACCCCTCCACTTT. It encodes CASSLNGNSPLHF.

V and J are TRBV14 and TRBJ2-2, with 9 nucleotides matching TRBD2. From germline, CDR1 is SGHDN and CDR2 FVKESK. Germline trimming cut 4 bases from V and 4 bases from J; bases unmatched to any gene: 7. This CDR3 contains 16 residues. The CDR3 DNA sequence: TGTGCCAGCAGCCCCTTGACTAGCGGTTCCACCGGGGAGCTGTTTTTT. This encodes CASSPLTSGSTGELFF.

The chain couples TRBV6-4 to TRBJ2-1; TRBD2 aligns across 7 bases. The V and J ends lost 3 bases and 4 bases, in that order; junction bases with no gene match: 6. CDR3 length equals 15 residues. The germline CDR1 and CDR2 sequences are MRHNA and SNTAGT. DNA for the CDR3: TGTGCCAGCAGTGAGGGGGGGACGGAGTACAATGAGCAGTTCTTC. As protein: CASSEGGTEYNEQFF.

The rearrangement links TRBV5-5 to TRBJ1-4, with D possibly TRBD1 on 6 matching bases. V lost 1 base to trimming and J lost 2 bases, with 6 bases between them. This CDR3 region has 14 residues. Germline V gene sequence: CDR1 SGHKS, CDR2 YYEKEE (reference sequence). This chain's CDR3 is CASSLTGTNEKLFF. CDR3 DNA sequence: TGTGCCAGCAGCTTGACAGGGACTAATGAAAAACTGTTTTTT.

V gene TRBV19 combines with J gene TRBJ2-5; 8 bases map to TRBD1. Trimming removed 3 bases from V and 5 bases from J; junction bases left unmatched: 5. The germline gives CDR1 LNHDA, CDR2 SQIVND (reference sequence). The CDR3 loop spans 14 amino acids. The chain's CDR3 is CASSILAGGETQYF. The CDR3 bases are TGTGCCAGTAGTATTTTGGCAGGGGGCGAGACCCAGTACTTC.

This clone was detected only once. V is TRBV28 and J is TRBJ2-7, with 10 bases lining up with TRBD1. CDR3 size: 16 residues. The germline gives CDR1 MDHEN, CDR2 SYDVKM. The trim removed 5 bases at V and 4 bases at J, leaving 11 bases unmatched. This CDR3 is CASSLEPGQGKYEQYF. The CDR3 nucleotides read TGTGCCAGCAGTCTTGAACCGGGACAGGGGAAGTACGAGCAGTACTTC.

This clone was seen a single time. The chain combines TRBV12-2 with TRBJ2-1. TRBV12-2 is listed as a pseudogene. CDR3 length: 16 amino acids. The chain's CDR3 is CASRHPPGGSYNEQFF. For the CDR3, the DNA is TGTGCAAGTCGTCATCCCCCGGGCGGCTCCTACAATGAGCAGTTCTTC.